Below, 17 T cell receptor beta chains from the same sample are listed, as sequenced in a study of T cell changes during pregnancy in multiple sclerosis. The data were produced by immunoSEQ multiplex PCR, yet TCRdb's version contains in-frame clones alone and is incomplete. The sample holds around 50,000 clones, about 90% seen once. This specimen was peripheral blood, taken in the first trimester of pregnancy. The receptors shown here come from a female donor with multiple sclerosis, enrolled in a pregnancy study.

The rearrangement joins TRBV28 to TRBJ2-5; 9 bases match TRBD1. V dropped 8 bases and J dropped 3; count of bases not matched to a gene: 16. The CDR3 is 17 residues long. The germline CDR1 and CDR2 sequences are MDHEN and SYDVKM. DNA of the CDR3: TGTGCCAGCGAGGATATGAGGGGACAGGGAGGGAAAGAGACCCAGTACTTC. Translated: CASEDMRGQGGKETQYF.

CDR3 loop: CASSEVRLAVYNEQFF. The CDR3 nucleotides read TGTGCCAGCAGTGAAGTTCGGCTAGCGGTCTACAATGAGCAGTTCTTC. V usage is TRBV2 and J usage is TRBJ2-1; 7 positions match TRBD2. The CDR3 contains 16 residues. The germline V gene has CDR1 SNHLY and CDR2 FYNNEI. Germline trimming cut 1 base from V and 3 bases from J; bases unmatched to any gene: 6.

V gene TRBV4-2 combines with J gene TRBJ2-3; 11 positions match TRBD2. Germline V lookup: CDR1 LGHNA, CDR2 YNFKEQ. The CDR3 consists of 16 residues. Trimming cost V 3 bases and J 4 bases; bases outside gene matches: 6. CDR3 sequence (DNA): TGTGCCAGCAGCCAGTATCTAGCGGGAGGCCCAGATACGCAGTATTTT. Its protein product is CASSQYLAGGPDTQYF.

The CDR3 loop is CAVGTGIVSGNTIYF. The CDR3 DNA reads TGTGCCGTAGGTACAGGAATCGTTTCTGGAAACACCATATATTTT. The rearrangement joins TRBV10-3 to TRBJ1-3; tentatively, D is TRBD1 (5 bases). Trimming pared 11 bases from V and 1 base from J, leaving 18 bases between. The length of the CDR3 is 15 residues. The germline CDR1 and CDR2 sequences are ENHRY and SYGVKD.

The chain couples TRBV27 to TRBJ2-5; D perhaps matches TRBD1 (5 bases). CDR1 and CDR2 (germline): MNHEY, SMNVEV (reference sequence). The CDR3 length is 13 residues. The ends were cut back, 8 bases at V and 2 bases at J, with 12 bases in the middle. Written as DNA, the CDR3 is TGTGCCAGCGCAGGGATGATACAAGAGACCCAGTACTTC. Translated: CASAGMIQETQYF.

The chain couples TRBV20-1 to TRBJ2-3; unclear D gene. Germline lookup yields CDR1 DFQATT and CDR2 SNEGSKA (reference sequence). The CDR3 has 11 amino acids. V lost 5 bases and J lost 5, with 8 bases in between. The CDR3 region is CSALPGDTQYF. Here the CDR3 DNA reads TGCAGTGCTCTCCCGGGAGATACGCAGTATTTT.

The chain couples TRBV5-5 to TRBJ2-7, with 8 bases matching TRBD2. V gave up 2 bases and J gave up 0 bases; unmatched junction bases: 4. Looked up from germline, CDR1 is SGHKS and CDR2 is YYEKEE (reference sequence). This CDR3 has 15 amino acids. In DNA, the CDR3 is TGTGCCAGCAGCTTTAGCGGGGCGAGCTCCTACGAGCAGTACTTC. This codes for CASSFSGASSYEQYF.

The chain has TRBV27 and TRBJ1-4, with a tentative D call TRBD1 (5 bases). Between the trimmed V and J ends, which lost 5 bases and 8 bases, there was a span of 15 bases. Germline CDR1 reads MNHEY; CDR2 reads SMNVEV (reference sequence). The CDR3 is 14 residues long. The CDR3 DNA is TGTGCCAGCAGTCCCCCGGGGGGGAGGGAAAAACTGTTTTTT. Encoded protein: CASSPPGGREKLFF.

The chain has TRBV6-5 and TRBJ2-1, with TRBD1 matching over 8 bases. Trimming removed 7 bases from V and 6 bases from J; junction bases left unmatched: 5. Germline V gives CDR1 MNHEY, CDR2 SVGAGI. The CDR3 consists of 13 residues. Written as DNA, the CDR3 is TGTGCCAGCACCAAGACAGGGGCCAATGAGCAGTTCTTC. Translation: CASTKTGANEQFF.

The CDR3 coding sequence is TGTGCCAGCAGTCTCGGGGGGGTCGAACGTGGCTACACCTTC. This codes for CASSLGGVERGYTF. The chain uses TRBV2 and TRBJ1-2; TRBD1 is a possible D gene (5 bases). V was clipped by 5 bases and J by 7 bases, with 17 bases between them. CDR3 length: 14 residues. The germline CDR1 and CDR2 sequences are SNHLY and FYNNEI.

The chain has TRBV9 and TRBJ2-2; TRBD1 aligns across 8 bases. The CDR3 is 14 amino acids. Per the germline V gene, CDR1 is SGDLS and CDR2 is YYNGEE. After removal of 3 bases from V and 5 bases from J, the junction contained 3 bases not matched to a gene. The CDR3 coding sequence is TGTGCCAGCAGCGCATGGACAGGGACCGGGGAGCTGTTTTTT. Its translation: CASSAWTGTGELFF.

This sequence joins TRBV5-8 and TRBJ2-5, with D possibly being TRBD1 (6 bases). Looked up from germline, CDR1 is SGHTS and CDR2 is YDEGEE. CDR3 size: 13 residues. V lost 4 bases, J lost 5 bases, and 12 bases lay in between. CDR3 in amino acids: CASSLSRGETQYF. The CDR3 DNA reads TGTGCCAGCAGCCTCTCAAGGGGGGAGACCCAGTACTTC.

With respect to this clone: Other DNA variants within this sample encode the same CDR3. The genes are TRBV7-2 and TRBJ2-5; D unresolved. Germline V gives CDR1 SGHTA, CDR2 FQGNSA. The germline V and J ends were trimmed by 2 bases and 2 bases, with 12 bases remaining between them. The CDR3 runs 15 residues. In DNA form, the CDR3 reads TGTGCCAGCAGCTTATTACCGGGTCCTCAAGAGACCCAGTACTTC. Amino acids: CASSLLPGPQETQYF.

The chain carries TRBV5-6 and TRBJ1-4, with 8 bases fitting TRBD1. There are 17 residues in the CDR3. V was pared by 4 bases and J by 4 bases, with 12 bases of the junction left unmatched. Per germline, CDR1 SGHDT and CDR2 YYEEEE. Here the CDR3 reads CASSQSWRGTGNEKLFF. For the CDR3, the DNA is TGTGCCAGCAGCCAATCTTGGCGTGGGACAGGTAATGAAAAACTGTTTTTT.

The sample holds one count of this clone. The chain uses TRBV2 and TRBJ1-4; perhaps TRBD1 as D (5 bases). The CDR3 has 14 residues. CDR1 and CDR2 (germline): SNHLY, FYNNEI. The V and J ends lost 7 bases and 8 bases respectively, with 17 bases between them. The CDR3 DNA is TGTGCCAGCAAAGTGAGGGGAGGGAACGAAAAACTGTTTTTT. It translates to CASKVRGGNEKLFF.

A few counts support this clone. This chain connects TRBV5-3 to TRBJ2-5; 10 positions match TRBD2. TRBV5-3 is an ORF, and what it does is uncertain. The CDR3 runs 18 residues. V lost 4 bases and J lost 6; bases outside the gene matches: 18. The CDR3 is CARSPRPEGTSDRKTQYF. The DNA for the CDR3 is TGTGCCAGAAGCCCGAGACCTGAGGGGACTAGCGATAGAAAGACCCAGTACTTC.

The rearrangement joins TRBV4-1 to TRBJ2-1; 8 positions match TRBD1. Trimming at V came to 1 base and at J to 3 bases, leaving 2 bases not matched to a gene. The V gene's germline CDR1 is MGHRA and CDR2 YSYEKL. This CDR3 has 15 residues. CDR3 region: CASSQVGTGYNEQFF. The CDR3, as DNA: TGCGCCAGCAGCCAAGTCGGGACAGGCTACAATGAGCAGTTCTTC.